Shown below are 17 T cell receptor beta chains from a single sample sequenced in a study of immune evolution from preneoplasia to lung adenocarcinoma. Sequencing used immunoSEQ multiplex PCR; TCRdb keeps in-frame clones, though not all of them. The sample lists several thousand clones, more than 60% occurring once. What was sequenced was FFPE minimally invasive lung adenocarcinoma tissue. These receptors were obtained from a person aged 50 to 70 with lung adenocarcinoma.

The rearrangement uses TRBV9 and TRBJ1-5; D gene uncertain. The CDR3 spans 14 residues. Looked up from germline, CDR1 is SGDLS and CDR2 is YYNGEE. The V gene lost 0 bases and the J gene lost 4 bases, with 8 bases spanning the gap. The CDR3, as DNA: TGTGCCAGCAGCGTAGGTTCGGGAAATCAGCCCCAGCATTTT. It encodes CASSVGSGNQPQHF.

The gene calls are TRBV11-2 and TRBJ2-7; D is perhaps TRBD2 (6 bases). CDR1 is SGHAT, CDR2 FQNNGV, per germline. The CDR3 spans 16 residues. Trimming took off 4 bases at V and 0 bases at J, with 16 bases between the two ends. In DNA form, the CDR3 reads TGTGCCAGCAGCTCGGTCGGCGGGGCAAGCTCCTACGAGCAGTACTTC. Protein: CASSSVGGASSYEQYF.

The chain combines TRBV10-3 with TRBJ2-2, with D perhaps TRBD1 (5 bases). The CDR3 length is 15 residues. V shed 6 bases and J shed 2 bases, with 13 bases lying between them. The germline CDR1 and CDR2 sequences are ENHRY and SYGVKD. The DNA of the CDR3 is TGTGCCATCAGCAGGGCCGACGTCAACACCGGGGAGCTGTTTTTT. Its translation is CAISRADVNTGELFF.

The chain couples TRBV19 to TRBJ2-1; TRBD2 matches 10 bases. The CDR3 totals 16 residues. Germline V lookup: CDR1 LNHDA, CDR2 SQIVND (reference sequence). The V and J ends lost 5 bases and 10 bases, in that order; junction bases with no gene match: 14. CDR3 in amino acids: CASSSSIASGGDEQFF. The CDR3 DNA is TGTGCCAGTAGTTCAAGCATTGCTAGCGGGGGTGACGAGCAGTTCTTC.

With respect to this clone: Mismatch with germline at one junction end may stem from a read error. This same CDR3 is encoded by further DNA sequences in the sample. The V gene is TRBV27, the J gene TRBJ1-2; the D gene is possibly TRBD1 (5 bases). This CDR3 contains 12 residues. The germline V gene encodes CDR1 MNHEY and CDR2 SMNVEV (reference sequence). This CDR3 reads CASRSGGWGYTF. The DNA for the CDR3 is TGTGCCAGCAGGTCGGGGGGATGGGGCTACACCTTT.

The chain combines TRBV11-2 with TRBJ1-4, with D hard to call. V gave up 4 bases and J gave up 8 bases, with 11 bases separating them. This CDR3 is 13 amino acids long. The germline gives CDR1 SGHAT, CDR2 FQNNGV. CDR3 residues: CASSYRGTEKLFF. For the CDR3, the DNA is TGTGCCAGCAGCTACAGAGGTACGGAAAAACTGTTTTTT. The full variable domain, completed using reference TRBV11-2 and TRBJ1-4, is EAGVAQSPRYKIIEKRQSVAFWCNPISGHATLYWYQQILGQGPKLLIQFQNNGVVDDSQLPKDRFSAERLKGVDSTLKIQPAKLEDSAVYLCASSYRGTEKLFFGSGTQLSVL.

The genes are TRBV19 and TRBJ2-3; D is uncertain. Germline V gives CDR1 LNHDA, CDR2 SQIVND (reference sequence). Trimming cost V 6 bases and J 0 bases, with 10 bases left between them. The CDR3 covers 14 residues. The CDR3 nucleotides are TGTGCCAGTAGCAACACCCCTAGCACAGATACGCAGTATTTT. Translating gives CASSNTPSTDTQYF. Full variable domain (outside the CDR3, taken from reference TRBV19 and TRBJ2-3): DGGITQSPKYLFRKEGQNVTLSCEQNLNHDAMYWYRQDPGQGLRLIYYSQIVNDFQKGDIAEGYSVSREKKESFPLTVTSAQKNPTAFYLCASSNTPSTDTQYFGPGTRLTVL.

This clone was found once. V and J are TRBV5-8 and TRBJ1-6; possibly TRBD1 for D (5 bases). This CDR3 contains 14 residues. Germline CDR1 and CDR2: SGHTS and YDEGEE. V lost 4 bases to trimming and J lost 5 bases, with 10 bases between them. CDR3 protein: CASSLGTNNSPLHF. CDR3 sequence (DNA): TGTGCCAGCAGCCTAGGGACCAATAATTCACCCCTCCACTTT.

The rearrangement links TRBV18 to TRBJ2-3, with TRBD2 matching 7 bases. Germline-derived CDR1 and CDR2 are KGHSH and LQKENI. V lost 0 bases to trimming and J lost 3 bases; unmatched junction nucleotides: 9. The CDR3 covers 17 residues. The CDR3 DNA sequence: TGTGCCAGCTCACCACCGGGGGGGACGGATGGGACAGATACGCAGTATTTT. Its protein product is CASSPPGGTDGTDTQYF.

V and J are TRBV7-9 and TRBJ2-5; 13 bases align to TRBD2. Trimming cost V 5 bases and J 0 bases; bases outside gene matches: 3. Per the germline V gene, CDR1 is SEHNR and CDR2 is FQNEAQ (reference sequence). The CDR3 extends over 16 amino acids. The CDR3 region has the DNA TGTGCCAGCAGCCTGGGACTAGCGGGGAACCAAGAGACCCAGTACTTC. Protein sequence: CASSLGLAGNQETQYF.

The chain has TRBV11-1 and TRBJ2-3; 10 nucleotides agree with TRBD1. Trimming took 5 bases from V and 6 from J; bases not matched to a gene: 2. This CDR3 contains 13 residues. The germline V gene has CDR1 SGHAT and CDR2 FQDESV (reference sequence). The CDR3 nucleotides read TGTGCCAGCAGCCGGGACAGGGGTGATACGCAGTATTTT. This encodes CASSRDRGDTQYF.

The chain recombines TRBV5-8 with TRBJ2-3; D is unclear. Germline lookup yields CDR1 SGHTS and CDR2 YDEGEE. This CDR3 is 13 amino acids long. Trimming stripped 0 bases from V and 5 bases from J, with 7 bases between. The chain's CDR3 is CASSLATKDTQYF. The CDR3 DNA is TGTGCCAGCAGCTTGGCCACTAAAGATACGCAGTATTTT.

The CDR3 here is CASSLAGDPNQPQHF. CDR3 bases: TGTGCCAGCAGCTTAGCTGGGGACCCCAATCAGCCCCAGCATTTT. The chain links TRBV7-8 to TRBJ1-5, with D possibly matching TRBD1 (5 bases). Trimming took 0 bases from V and 3 from J, leaving 9 bases between them. Per the germline V gene, CDR1 is SGHVS and CDR2 is FQNEAQ. The CDR3 consists of 15 residues.

The V gene is TRBV10-2, the J gene TRBJ2-3, with TRBD2 matching over 8 bases. The trim removed 0 bases at V and 10 bases at J, leaving 9 bases unmatched. Germline CDR1 WSHSY, CDR2 SAAADI. The CDR3 has 15 residues. The CDR3 DNA follows: TGCGCCAGCAGTGAGTCGACTCGGGGGCGGGAGGCGCAGTATTTT. It is translated as CASSESTRGREAQYF.

The chain employs TRBV10-3 and TRBJ2-2; no definite D call. This CDR3 has 14 residues. Trimming removed 4 bases from V and 1 base from J, with 7 bases in between. Looked up from germline, CDR1 is ENHRY and CDR2 is SYGVKD. For the CDR3, the DNA is TGTGCCATCAGTGTCGGGTTGAACACCGGGGAGCTGTTTTTT. Protein product: CAISVGLNTGELFF.

This clone came up once. The rearrangement uses TRBV27 and TRBJ2-1, with 7 bases lining up with TRBD1. Germline trimming cut 5 bases from V and 6 bases from J; bases unmatched to any gene: 10. The CDR3 is 15 amino acids. Germline V gene data show CDR1 as MNHEY and CDR2 as SMNVEV (reference sequence). CDR3 in DNA: TGTGCCAGCAGTCGCTTGGACAGGAGGATCAATGAGCAGTTCTTC. It encodes CASSRLDRRINEQFF.

The genes are TRBV18 and TRBJ2-5, with D possibly being TRBD1 or TRBD2 (5 bases each). The germline V and J ends were trimmed by 6 bases and 4 bases, with 15 bases remaining between them. The germline CDR1 and CDR2 sequences are KGHSH and LQKENI. The CDR3 is 14 residues long. CDR3 region: CASSRDRPPETQYF. CDR3 sequence (DNA): TGTGCCAGCTCCCGGGACCGACCCCCAGAGACCCAGTACTTC.